Shown below are 20 T cell receptor beta chains from a single sample sequenced in a study of CD8+ T cells in alopecia areata (dated by TCRdb to the late 2010s). Library preparation used the immunoSEQ multiplex PCR assay. For TCR sequencing, RNA was extracted from every sample and reverse transcribed into cDNA to serve as template. In TCRdb, the immuneACCESS table is reduced to in-frame sequences with V and J assigned. These tables do not hold every clone; where another copy was compared, an unresolved V gene accounts for under half, and the others remain unexplained. In all, the sample holds about 120,000 clones, and approximately 60% of those were seen once. The top ten clones comprise roughly 2.8% of the sample. Input material: CD4+ T cells sorted from blood. Source of these receptors: a human donor in good health.

The V and J genes are TRBV7-9 and TRBJ2-7; a possible D gene is TRBD1 (6 bases). The CDR3 is 14 amino acids. Trimming stripped 5 bases from V and 4 bases from J, with 15 bases between. The germline CDR1 and CDR2 sequences are SEHNR and FQNEAQ (reference sequence). The CDR3 sequence is CASSAQGIQYEQYF. The CDR3 nucleotides read TGTGCCAGCAGCGCCCAGGGGATTCAATACGAGCAGTACTTC.

A few counts support this clone. This rearrangement joins TRBV7-9 to TRBJ1-6; D is undetermined. The CDR3 loop spans 11 amino acids. Between the trimmed V and J ends, which lost 5 bases and 11 bases, there was a span of 7 bases. Germline V gene lookup returns CDR1 SEHNR and CDR2 FQNEAQ (reference sequence). CDR3 residues: CASSRPAPLHF. The CDR3 coding sequence is TGTGCCAGCAGCCGGCCTGCACCCCTCCACTTT.

The rearrangement uses TRBV30 and TRBJ1-5; the match to TRBD1 covers 9 bases. Germline V gene lookup returns CDR1 GTSNPN and CDR2 SVGIG (reference sequence). After removal of 5 bases from V and 5 bases from J, the junction contained 7 bases not matched to a gene. The CDR3 consists of 14 residues. The CDR3 is CAWSPGQGHQPQHF. The CDR3, as DNA: TGTGCCTGGTCCCCGGGACAGGGTCATCAGCCCCAGCATTTT.

CDR3 in amino acids: CAWSLQGSSNSPLHF. CDR3 in DNA: TGTGCCTGGAGTCTCCAGGGTAGTAGCAATTCACCCCTCCACTTT. The genes are TRBV30 and TRBJ1-6, with a weak D call TRBD1 (5 bases). The V gene lost 2 bases and the J gene lost 7 bases, with 15 bases spanning the gap. CDR1 and CDR2 (germline): GTSNPN, SVGIG (reference sequence). The CDR3 spans 15 residues.

In this sample, this clone turned up once. The J gene is TRBJ1-1, the V gene TRBV30; 7 bases map to TRBD1. Germline values: CDR1 GTSNPN, CDR2 SVGIG (reference sequence). The CDR3 contains 14 residues. V lost 2 bases, J lost 6 bases, and 9 bases stayed unmatched. The DNA for the CDR3 is TGTGCCTGGAGTAGGGGGCAGGGGAGGGCTGAAGCTTTCTTT. Amino acid sequence: CAWSRGQGRAEAFF.

The chain combines TRBV11-2 with TRBJ2-5; 10 bases map to TRBD1. The CDR3 contains 16 residues. V shed 1 base and J 5 bases; nucleotides not matched to a gene: 7. Germline V lookup: CDR1 SGHAT, CDR2 FQNNGV. The CDR3 sequence: CASSLGDRGLRETQYF. The CDR3 DNA follows: TGTGCCAGCAGCTTAGGAGACAGGGGGCTCCGGGAGACCCAGTACTTC.

The chain is built from TRBV6-6 and TRBJ1-5; no clear D. V shed 2 bases and J shed 7 bases, with 6 bases lying between them. Per the germline V gene, CDR1 is MNHNY and CDR2 is SVGAGI (reference sequence). The CDR3 spans 12 residues. DNA for the CDR3: TGTGCCAGCAGTTACCCGCCGCAGCCCCAGCATTTT. It specifies CASSYPPQPQHF.

The genes are TRBV5-1 and TRBJ1-1; 8 bases agree with TRBD1. Germline lookup yields CDR1 SGHRS and CDR2 YFSETQ. The CDR3 is 14 residues long. J lost 4 bases, V lost 4 bases, and 6 bases had no gene match. The CDR3 region has the DNA TGCGCCAGCAGCGCCCGACAGGGGCGCACTGAAGCTTTCTTT. Protein sequence: CASSARQGRTEAFF.

This clone was observed a handful of times. The gene calls are TRBV15 and TRBJ2-5; a weak D match, TRBD2 (5 bases). From germline, CDR1 is LNHNV and CDR2 YYDKDF (reference sequence). Trimming cost V 4 bases and J 7 bases, with 10 bases left between them. The CDR3 totals 12 residues. The CDR3 nucleotides are TGTGCCACCAGCACTGGTGGGAGGACCCAGTACTTC. This sequence encodes CATSTGGRTQYF.

The CDR3 coding sequence is TGCAGCGGGACTAGCTTTGGGGGCAATGAGCAGTTCTTC. Residues: CSGTSFGGNEQFF. The chain employs TRBV29-1 and TRBJ2-1, with 8 bases lining up with TRBD2. CDR1 is SQVTM, CDR2 ANQGSEA, per germline. The junction had 8 bases not matched to a gene; V was cut back by 7 bases and J by 6 bases. The CDR3 contains 13 residues.

The chain links TRBV7-2 to TRBJ2-1; 10 bases agree with TRBD2. The V gene's germline CDR1 is SGHTA and CDR2 FQGNSA. The CDR3 spans 14 residues. V trimming: 5 bases; J trimming: 6 bases; junction bases outside the gene matches: 4. CDR3: CASSKRGGANEQFF. Written as DNA, the CDR3 is TGTGCCAGCAGCAAGCGGGGGGGCGCCAATGAGCAGTTCTTC.

The chain joins TRBV7-9 to TRBJ2-1; D ambiguous. The CDR3 spans 10 residues. The germline V gene encodes CDR1 SEHNR and CDR2 FQNEAQ (reference sequence). Trimming took off 8 bases at V and 5 bases at J, with 4 bases between the two ends. The CDR3 region is CASAHNEQFF. The DNA for the CDR3 is TGTGCCAGCGCCCACAATGAGCAGTTCTTC.

The V gene is TRBV29-1, the J gene TRBJ1-1; TRBD1 aligns across 8 bases. The CDR3 is 13 residues long. The ends lost 6 bases at V and 2 bases at J; junction bases unmatched: 5. The germline gives CDR1 SQVTM, CDR2 ANQGSEA. The CDR3 DNA reads TGCAGCGTAGGGACAGGTACCAACACTGAAGCTTTCTTT. Translating it yields CSVGTGTNTEAFF.

The rearrangement joins TRBV7-2 to TRBJ1-2; D is ambiguous. Trimming pared 2 bases from V and 7 bases from J, leaving 11 bases between. From germline, CDR1 is SGHTA and CDR2 FQGNSA. The CDR3 has 13 amino acids. CDR3 bases: TGTGCCAGCAGCTTAATCTCTTCCCGTGGCTACACCTTC. It codes for CASSLISSRGYTF.

The CDR3 nucleotides read TGTGCCAGCAGTGAAGGGGACAGATACAATGAGCAGTTCTTC. Its protein product is CASSEGDRYNEQFF. The rearrangement links TRBV2 to TRBJ2-1; 7 bases map to TRBD1. Germline V CDR1 and CDR2: SNHLY, FYNNEI. The CDR3 consists of 14 residues. J gave up 4 bases and V 1 base, and 1 base lay outside the gene matches.

The V call is TRBV4-1, the J call TRBJ1-2, with 9 bases fitting TRBD1. V lost 3 bases to trimming and J lost 4 bases; unmatched junction nucleotides: 6. Germline CDR1 and CDR2: MGHRA and YSYEKL. This CDR3 region has 15 residues. The CDR3 protein is CASSHSQGQGYGYTF. CDR3 DNA: TGCGCCAGCAGCCATTCACAGGGACAGGGCTATGGCTACACCTTC.

J is TRBJ2-7 and V is TRBV9, with TRBD2 identical over 10 bases. The CDR3 has 13 residues. After removal of 3 bases from V and 4 bases from J, the junction contained 1 base not matched to a gene. In germline, CDR1 is SGDLS, CDR2 YYNGEE. The CDR3 sequence is CASSGGLAYEQYF. The DNA of the CDR3 is TGTGCCAGCAGCGGGGGACTAGCGTACGAGCAGTACTTC.

The chain uses TRBV29-1 and TRBJ2-4, with TRBD2 matching over 9 bases. The CDR3 totals 11 residues. V dropped 3 bases and J dropped 15; count of bases not matched to a gene: 6. CDR1 SQVTM and CDR2 ANQGSEA come from the germline V gene. As DNA, the CDR3 is TGCAGCGTTGAGCGGGGGGGCCTTCTGTACTTC. It codes for CSVERGGLLYF.

The chain has TRBV30 and TRBJ1-4; no reliable D call. Germline CDR1 GTSNPN, CDR2 SVGIG (reference sequence). The CDR3 is 13 residues long. Trimming left V 5 bases short and J 4 bases short, with 11 bases between. The CDR3 DNA reads as TGTGCCTGGTCCCGCGGGAATAATGAAAAACTGTTTTTT. Translated, it gives CAWSRGNNEKLFF.

The chain joins TRBV5-1 to TRBJ1-4; TRBD1 might be the D (6 bases). Germline CDR1 SGHRS, CDR2 YFSETQ. V dropped 5 bases and J dropped 5 bases, with 13 bases sitting between them. There are 14 residues in the CDR3. The CDR3 sequence: CASRLQGINEKLFF. The CDR3 DNA sequence: TGCGCCAGCAGGCTACAGGGAATCAATGAAAAACTGTTTTTT.